This T cell receptor (beta chain) was found in a study of cytomegalovirus exposure and HLA in healthy donors (dated by TCRdb to 2017 to 2019). As for the study more broadly: In an earlier analysis of under 750 of the donors, 250 to 300 Gb of sequence data and 117 million unique TCR beta sequences from 150 million to 200 million T cells were reported. An early release that covered fewer than 800 HLA-typed donors contained approximately 300 gigabases of sequencing data and 75 million to 100 million unique TCR sequences. Among the roughly 370 genotyped donors, approximately 77% belonged to the genetic ancestry cluster associated with self-reported Caucasian donors. The aim of the study was to test whether cataloging public T cell receptors could identify signatures of past pathogen exposure. The T cell repertoires of 670 or so subjects were profiled by immunosequencing and related to cytomegalovirus serostatus. A separate validation cohort of roughly 130 different subjects was used in addition to the roughly 620-subject first cohort. High-throughput TCR immunosequencing, statistical association of individual TCRs with disease status, and machine learning were combined to predict cytomegalovirus infection status. In a later analysis, previously published TCR beta repertoires from some 640 donors were re-analyzed and high-resolution HLA genotyping was added so that TCR occurrence patterns could be studied. In the later analysis, no new phenotypic data were used to find candidate immune exposures; instead, reliance was placed on TCR beta sequences and their occurrence across donors. An earlier analysis of 500 to 750 of the donors applied high-throughput TCR beta sequencing to assess whether each TCR beta V gene segment acted as functional or pseudogenic. Donor age, sex, ethnicity and CMV serostatus were compiled together with the repertoire data. In a later genetic analysis, genome-wide SNP genotypes for about 55% of the 666 donors were used, and that subset was treated as a discovery cohort. All discovery cohort repertoires had been generated on a single sequencing platform. HLA typing included class I and class II loci at four-digit resolution. The number of donors typed differed by locus, with 629-630 for A, B, C, DRB1 and DQB1, approximately 500 for DQA1, some 570 for DPA1, and 400 to 490 for DPB1. Roughly five DR-DQ haplotypes were treated as single units for association and clustering because of strong linkage in the cohort. Among some 410 genotyped donors of the cohort, an average of roughly 230,000 unique TCR beta nucleotide sequences was sequenced per donor, of which 15% to 20% were non-productive. What the research found in general, with its limitations: An association between a missense DCLRE1C variant and V-gene and J-gene trimming of TCR beta chains was found in a later genetic analysis and replicated in an independent cohort. In an earlier analysis of approximately 590 of the donors, most TCR beta V segments were observed in productive rearrangements about 87% or about 30% of the time, broadly matching IMGT annotations. In vitro tests confirmed that a few of the cytomegalovirus-associated TCR beta chains recognize cytomegalovirus antigens. Roughly uniform sequencing depth across donors was assumed in presence/absence analyses, although this assumption may not hold. According to a later analysis, parvovirus B19, influenza, CMV and Epstein-Barr virus appeared linked to several top co-occurrence clusters. The study gave a list of about 150 TCR beta chains associated with cytomegalovirus. Immune exposure information for the cohort was limited to CMV serostatus. The sequencing pipeline was judged likely to have produced a cluster of highly shared sequence variants as a technical artifact. Compared with equally common non-associated chains, HLA-associated TCR beta chains in a later analysis were more clonally expanded and had lower generation probabilities. The 87-base-pair reads could not distinguish some IMGT-functional V segments, including TRBV6-2 and TRBV6-3, so those segments were excluded. The authors suggested that the approach could potentially be generalized to other disease states and immunological phenotypes. The cohort was sequenced for TCR beta chains only, and without alpha or paired-chain data the features that could be detected were limited. Correlated functional status among segregating V segments might reflect linkage disequilibrium, but an unknown experimental factor could not be ruled out. Strong co-occurrence of HLA alleles, especially DR and DQ, made assigning TCR associations to individual alleles difficult. A later analysis associated 15,000 to 20,000 TCR beta sequences with specific HLA alleles at a false discovery rate of 0.05. In a later analysis, TCR association rates were found to vary across HLA loci, with the most associated TCRs seen for DRB1 alleles and the fewest for HLA-C alleles. The classifier was reported to diagnose cytomegalovirus status with high specificity and sensitivity in both the original and validation cohorts. Roughly 17 rarely observed V segments, including chromosome 9 orphons, were excluded from the earlier analysis of several hundred of the donors because counts were too low. A further reported finding was that TCR beta sequences accurately predicted the HLA-A and HLA-B alleles for most subjects in the first cohort. Because HLA typing was unavailable for some donors at each locus, only the typed subset was used in association tests. While some public TCRs were present in many individuals, most TCR sequences turned up only very rarely across donors. According to a later genetic analysis, donors in an Asian-associated ancestry cluster had fewer N-insertions in productive TCRs than the approximately 630-donor mean. Most CMV-associated TCR beta chains appeared to be HLA-restricted in a later analysis, and the HLA associations seemed to be driven largely by CMV exposure.

Receptor amplification or capture employed the immunoSEQ multiplex PCR assay. For the multiplex PCR, a mixture combining 60 forward primers for TCR Vbeta segments and 13 reverse primers for TCR Jbeta segments was used. The CDR3 region of rearranged TCR beta genes was amplified from genomic DNA with a multiplex PCR assay. The amplified TCR beta libraries were sequenced on the Illumina HiSeq System as 87-base-pair reads. The authors processed their data as follows. Across the 666 repertoires, a later analysis counted tens of millions of unique TCR beta chains, 9.5 million to 12 million of which were shared by at least two donors. Raw reads were error-corrected and collapsed into unique sequences with a nearest-neighbor algorithm that merged closely related sequences to remove PCR and sequencing errors. To assign V, D and J gene segments, CDR3 sequences were aligned to IMGT reference sequences. For a sequence to be retained, at least a six-nucleotide match to both a V gene segment and a J gene segment was required. Rearrangements were classified as productive when the CDR3 lacked stop codons and remained in frame with V and J, and all other rearrangements were classified as non-productive. Following IMGT convention, CDR3 was defined as the stretch from the second conserved V-encoded cysteine up to the conserved J-encoded phenylalanine. In an earlier analysis of some 550 of the donors, sequences lacking an unambiguous match to a single V gene segment were excluded. An earlier analysis of several hundred of the donors called V segments functional above 56.7% productive rearrangements and segregating when the between-donor standard deviation exceeded 5%. A statistical classification framework was built for diagnosing cytomegalovirus status from the catalog of TCR beta chain sequences. A later analysis assigned V and J genes by comparing TCR nucleotide sequences with IMGT/GENE-DB human TR gene sequences. The TCRdist pipeline was used in a later analysis to assign CDR3 sequences and most-parsimonious VDJ recombination scenarios. A later analysis defined each TCR beta chain by its CDR3 amino acid sequence plus V-gene family, and excluded reads lacking a unique V-gene family. As a way to deal with suspected cross-contamination and a sequencing artifact, a later analysis dropped 450 to 600 nucleotide sequences that were highly shared and had low generation probability. In a later analysis, a clonal expansion index for each public chain was calculated from normalized within-repertoire ranks of inferred template counts. In a later analysis, generation probabilities were computed with a VDJ recombination model fitted to out-of-frame rearrangements, and the resulting probabilities were checked against IGoR. In a later analysis, hypergeometric tests were used to score TCR-TCR, TCR-HLA and TCR-CMV co-occurrence, with a repertoire-size bias correction applied to TCR pairs. A later analysis estimated false discovery rates by permuting HLA or CMV assignments 20 times. In a later analysis, co-occurring TCRs were grouped using DBSCAN, with TCRdist sequence similarity added in when clustering inside HLA-allele-positive subsets. For co-occurrence clustering, repertoires with fewer than 30,000 or more than 120,000 public chains were excluded, along with a handful of repertoires with anomalous nucleotide sharing. TCRdb took over this immuneACCESS table, retaining in-frame rearrangements with V and J assigned. Such tables are incomplete; in checked studies, under half of the missing clones stem from an unresolved V gene, and the remainder is unexplained. For V, J and clone size, that table is used; D and trimming come from the DNA. This sample comprises 200,000 to 250,000 clones, around 85% of them detected only once. 1% to 1.5% of the sample is held by the ten biggest clonotypes.

In total, roughly 670 healthy bone marrow donors made up the cohort. Cohort members were all nominally healthy when sampled, although unrecorded immune exposures were likely present. Of the 550 to 750 cohort members, approximately 280 had positive CMV serostatus and around 350 had negative CMV serostatus, and CMV serostatus was not recorded for the donor. Every donor gave a peripheral blood sample, and the peripheral blood mononuclear cells from that sample were used for TCR beta sequencing. The Qiagen DNeasy Blood Extraction Kit was used to extract genomic DNA from the blood cell samples. This clone was seen only once. There is no known antigen for this receptor. No clone much larger than this one lies a single base away; base qualities are absent. Based on the germline V gene, the CDR1 and CDR2 sequences are SGDLS and YYNGEE. Counted from cysteine to phenylalanine, this CDR3 has 15 amino acids. Solely the CDR3 DNA is kept, with 45 bases framed from the first base. V is reduced by 0 bases and J by 0 bases, leaving a spacing of 8 bases between them.

Here the chain combines TRBV9 and TRBJ2-3, with the D gene call left open. The clonotype originates from a human donor in good health. Sequenced sample: PBMCs. At the DNA level, the sequence is TGTGCCAGCAGCGTAGGGTTGACTAGCACAGATACGCAGTATTTT. Its translation is CASSVGLTSTDTQYF.